These 28 T cell receptor beta chains were all obtained from the same sample, sequenced in a study of blood T cells in healthy people across ages. Combining a sample-barcoded 5' primer with a J-beta primer mix, a second PCR ran for roughly 7 to 12 cycles. TCRdb independently ran MiXCR on the 5' RACE reads; one entry per CDR3 protein. The sample lists 550,000 to 750,000 distinct CDR3 sequences, roughly 21% occurring once. The sequenced material came from blood. Receptors originate from a man between 65 and 85 years old in good health.

This clonotype was counted only a few times. The V and J genes are TRBV6-5 and TRBJ1-6, with no clear D. Germline assignment: CDR1 MNHEY and CDR2 SVGAGI. This CDR3 has 13 amino acids. V lost 5 bases to trimming and J lost 10 bases, with 12 bases between them. The CDR3 coding sequence is TGTGCCAGCAGTCCCCAGGTGAAGTCACCCCTCCACTTT. Translation gives CASSPQVKSPLHF.

The gene calls are TRBV7-9 and TRBJ2-1, with 8 positions matching TRBD2. Unmatched junction bases numbered 3, after V lost 8 bases and J lost 0 bases. Per the germline V gene, CDR1 is SEHNR and CDR2 is FQNEAQ (reference sequence). The CDR3 spans 14 residues. The CDR3 DNA reads TGTGCCAGCGAGGGGACTAGCTCCTACAATGAGCAGTTCTTC. Translation gives CASEGTSSYNEQFF.

This clonotype was counted a few times. One junction end disagrees with the germline gene, perhaps due to a read error. The V gene is TRBV11-2, the J gene TRBJ1-5; no clear D gene. The V gene's germline CDR1 is SGHAT and CDR2 FQNNGV. The CDR3 consists of 13 residues. CDR3 loop: CASSLERQSAPAF. DNA of the CDR3: TGTGCCAGCAGCTTAGAAAGGCAATCAGCCCCAGCATTT.

V usage is TRBV2 and J usage is TRBJ2-5; D remains ambiguous. The CDR3 sequence is 13 residues long. Germline loops: CDR1 SNHLY, CDR2 FYNNEI. The V and J ends lost 3 bases and 7 bases respectively, with 12 bases between them. CDR3 amino acids: CASSDRPDVTQYF. In DNA form, the CDR3 reads TGTGCCAGCAGTGATCGGCCCGACGTGACCCAGTACTTC.

This clonotype was seen more than once but under ten times. The chain couples TRBV3-1 to TRBJ1-2, with TRBD1 identical over 10 bases. The length of the CDR3 is 14 residues. Losses at the gene ends were 4 bases for V and 7 bases for J; bases not matched to a gene: 6. CDR1 is LGHDT, CDR2 YNNKEL, per germline (reference sequence). The CDR3: CASSRGTGEGGYTF. The CDR3 nucleotides read TGTGCCAGCAGCCGTGGGACAGGGGAGGGTGGCTACACCTTC.

V gene TRBV11-3 combines with J gene TRBJ2-2; TRBD2 is a possible D gene (5 bases). Per germline, CDR1 SGHNT and CDR2 YENEEA. V lost 5 bases and J 1 base, leaving 8 bases between the germline ends. The CDR3 has 14 residues. The CDR3, as DNA: TGTGCCAGCAGCCCCGAGGGGAACACCGGGGAGCTGTTTTTT. This gives the protein CASSPEGNTGELFF.

The chain carries TRBV5-1 and TRBJ2-2; D remains ambiguous. Germline lookup yields CDR1 SGHRS and CDR2 YFSETQ. Trimming cost V 1 base and J 3 bases, with 7 bases left between them. The CDR3 has 14 residues. The CDR3 reads CASSLRQYTGELFF. CDR3 DNA sequence: TGCGCCAGCAGCTTGCGCCAGTACACCGGGGAGCTGTTTTTT.

The J gene is TRBJ2-7, the V gene TRBV7-9, with D possibly matching TRBD2 (6 bases). The V gene lost 1 base and the J gene lost 2 bases, with 12 bases spanning the gap. Germline CDR1 reads SEHNR; CDR2 reads FQNEAQ (reference sequence). The CDR3 has 15 amino acids. The CDR3 DNA follows: TGTGCCAGCAGCTTAGGGGAGGCTCCCCCCTACGAGCAGTACTTC. It translates to CASSLGEAPPYEQYF.

V and J are TRBV7-3 and TRBJ2-1; D perhaps matches TRBD2 (6 bases). CDR3 length: 17 residues. CDR1 is SGHTA, CDR2 FQGTGA, per germline. Trimming took 1 base from V and 0 from J, leaving 13 bases between them. The CDR3 DNA is TGTGCCAGCAGCTTAAGCGGTAGCGGAGGCTCCTACAATGAGCAGTTCTTC. The encoded protein is CASSLSGSGGSYNEQFF.

The V and J genes are TRBV20-1 and TRBJ2-1; 11 bases agree with TRBD2. The J call may be faulty, since TRBJ2-5 better matches the DNA end. CDR1 is DFQATT and CDR2 is SNEGSKA in the germline V gene (reference sequence). CDR3 length equals 15 residues. CDR3 bases: TGCAGTGCTAGAGAATCACTAGCGGGAGTTGAGACCCAGTACTTC. This translates into CSARESLAGVETQYF.

The DNA for the CDR3 is TGTGCCAGCAGCCGGGGGACGGCTCATATGAACACTGAAGCTTTCTTT. Translation: CASSRGTAHMNTEAFF. The rearrangement links TRBV7-9 to TRBJ1-1, with D maybe TRBD1 (5 bases). The germline V gene has CDR1 SEHNR and CDR2 FQNEAQ (reference sequence). CDR3 length equals 16 residues. The V and J ends lost 5 bases and 0 bases respectively, with 16 bases between them. The whole variable domain, filled in from reference TRBV7-9 and TRBJ1-1, reads DTGVSQNPRHKITKRGQNVTFRCDPISEHNRLYWYRQTLGQGPEFLTYFQNEAQLEKSRLLSDRFSAERPKGSFSTLEIQRTEQGDSAMYLCASSRGTAHMNTEAFFGQGTRLTVV.

The sample holds a few counts of this clonotype. This chain joins TRBV14 and TRBJ2-1; D is undetermined. The CDR3 length is 12 residues. Looked up from germline, CDR1 is SGHDN and CDR2 is FVKESK. The V end was cut by 3 bases, the J end by 9 bases, with 9 bases between. The CDR3 loop reads CASSQSVGEQFF. The CDR3 coding sequence is TGTGCCAGCAGCCAGTCGGTCGGTGAGCAGTTCTTC. The variable domain in full, completed from reference TRBV14 and TRBJ2-1, reads EAGVTQFPSHSVIEKGQTVTLRCDPISGHDNLYWYRRVMGKEIKFLLHFVKESKQDESGMPNNRFLAERTGGTYSTLKVQPAELEDSGVYFCASSQSVGEQFFGPGTRLTVL.

This clonotype occurred a few times. The rearrangement links TRBV18 to TRBJ2-7; 7 positions match TRBD1. The junction had 16 bases not matched to a gene; V was cut back by 5 bases and J by 0 bases. CDR3 length: 18 residues. Per germline, CDR1 KGHSH and CDR2 LQKENI. The DNA of the CDR3 is TGTGCCAGCTCAGCGAATCCGGGACAGCCCAGGAGCTCCTACGAGCAGTACTTC. Its protein is CASSANPGQPRSSYEQYF.

This clonotype has just a few counts. The gene calls are TRBV27 and TRBJ1-2; 8 bases map to TRBD1. Germline V gene data show CDR1 as MNHEY and CDR2 as SMNVEV (reference sequence). The length of the CDR3 is 15 residues. V lost 6 bases to trimming and J lost 4 bases; unmatched junction nucleotides: 10. The CDR3 DNA reads TGTGCCAGCAGGCAACAGGGGGGGCCAACCTATGGCTACACCTTC. Translation gives CASRQQGGPTYGYTF.

The V gene is TRBV7-2, the J gene TRBJ2-1; D possibly uses TRBD1 or TRBD2 (5 bases each). There are 19 residues in the CDR3. CDR1 is SGHTA, CDR2 FQGNSA, per germline. Trimming took off 4 bases at V and 7 bases at J, with 29 bases between the two ends. The DNA for the CDR3 is TGTGCCAGCAGCTCCCGTGGGGCGGCGGGTGTGGGTTTGGGGAATGAGCAGTTCTTC. Its protein product is CASSSRGAAGVGLGNEQFF.

This clonotype was detected a few times. This sequence joins TRBV5-1 and TRBJ2-7; weak D call: TRBD2 (6 bases). CDR3 size: 15 residues. CDR1 and CDR2 from the germline V gene are SGHRS and YFSETQ. V gave up 0 bases and J gave up 0 bases, with 10 bases separating them. The CDR3 DNA reads TGCGCCAGCAGCTTGGTTCGGGAGAGCTCCTACGAGCAGTACTTC. It is translated as CASSLVRESSYEQYF. The full variable domain, rest sourced from reference TRBV5-1 and TRBJ2-7, is KAGVTQTPRYLIKTRGQQVTLSCSPISGHRSVSWYQQTPGQGLQFLFEYFSETQRNKGNFPGRFSGRQFSNSRSEMNVSTLELGDSALYLCASSLVRESSYEQYFGPGTRLTVT.

This clonotype appeared a few times. The chain combines TRBV2 with TRBJ2-5, with 8 bases fitting TRBD1. Trimming at V came to 7 bases and at J to 3 bases, leaving 4 bases not matched to a gene. CDR1 and CDR2 from the germline V gene are SNHLY and FYNNEI. The CDR3 contains 13 residues. The CDR3 DNA reads as TGTGCCAGCATGGGACAGGTCGAAGAGACCCAGTACTTC. This codes for CASMGQVEETQYF.

This chain links TRBV15 with TRBJ2-7; TRBD1 agrees at 9 bases. This CDR3 spans 15 amino acids. Unmatched junction bases numbered 3, after V lost 3 bases and J lost 0 bases. Germline CDR1 reads LNHNV; CDR2 reads YYDKDF (reference sequence). The CDR3 DNA sequence: TGTGCCACCAGCAGGGACAGGGGCGTCTCCTACGAGCAGTACTTC. It yields the protein CATSRDRGVSYEQYF.

This clonotype was picked up a small number of times. The rearrangement uses TRBV9 and TRBJ2-1, with D possibly TRBD2 on 7 matching bases. The end of the DNA aligns better with TRBJ2-5, so the J call may be wrong. Germline assignment: CDR1 SGDLS and CDR2 YYNGEE. The CDR3 is 14 residues long. The CDR3 DNA sequence: TGTGCCAGCGGGGGGGGACAACCAATGGAGACCCAGTACTTC. Translating gives CASGGGQPMETQYF.

V and J are TRBV6-5 and TRBJ2-7; TRBD1 matches at 9 bases. The V gene end was trimmed by 2 bases and the J gene end by 2 bases; junction bases not matched to a gene: 10. This CDR3 contains 17 residues. CDR1 and CDR2 (germline): MNHEY, SVGAGI. The CDR3 protein is CASSYTKKDRGTYEQYF. CDR3 sequence (DNA): TGTGCCAGCAGTTACACTAAGAAGGACAGGGGAACCTACGAGCAGTACTTC.

This chain joins TRBV7-9 and TRBJ1-5; D ambiguous. Germline CDR1 reads SEHNR; CDR2 reads FQNEAQ (reference sequence). Trimming removed 1 base at V and 5 bases at J, with 6 bases between. There are 13 residues in the CDR3. This chain's CDR3 is CASSLEWDQPQHF. The DNA of the CDR3 is TGTGCCAGCAGCTTAGAGTGGGATCAGCCCCAGCATTTT.

The V gene is TRBV20-1, the J gene TRBJ1-5; no clear D. CDR1 and CDR2 from the germline V gene are DFQATT and SNEGSKA (reference sequence). Between the trimmed V and J ends, which lost 0 bases and 11 bases, there was a span of 17 bases. This CDR3 spans 14 amino acids. CDR3 nucleotide sequence: TGCAGTGCTAGAGATTGGGCAGGCCAATGGGCCCAGCATTTT. Its protein product is CSARDWAGQWAQHF.

Remarks on this clonotype: The CDR3 does not close with the conserved phenylalanine or tryptophan, likely indicating a read error. The chain combines TRBV4-1 with TRBJ2-3, with 7 bases that match TRBD2. The CDR3 extends over 16 amino acids. V shed 0 bases and J 0 bases; nucleotides not matched to a gene: 3. Per germline, CDR1 MGHRA and CDR2 YSYEKL. CDR3 sequence (DNA): TGCGCCAGCAGCCAAGAGGCGGGAGTGAGCACAGATACGCAGTATCTT. Translation: CASSQEAGVSTDTQYL.

This clonotype was picked up a small number of times. The chain has TRBV4-1 and TRBJ2-5; 15 bases map to TRBD2. Germline V gene lookup returns CDR1 MGHRA and CDR2 YSYEKL. CDR3 size: 16 residues. Unmatched junction bases numbered 2, after V lost 3 bases and J lost 3 bases. DNA for the CDR3: TGCGCCAGCAGCCACGGACTAGCGGGAGGGGAAGAGACCCAGTACTTC. This gives the protein CASSHGLAGGEETQYF.

This clonotype was counted a few times. V and J are TRBV4-1 and TRBJ1-2; a possible D gene is TRBD1 (6 bases). The CDR3 runs to 13 residues. V lost 4 bases and J 10 bases, leaving 16 bases between the germline ends. Germline loops: CDR1 MGHRA, CDR2 YSYEKL. CDR3 coding DNA: TGCGCCAGCAGCCTCGGGACAAGTCCGCCCTACACCTTC. It translates to CASSLGTSPPYTF.

The chain couples TRBV4-3 to TRBJ1-6; the D is unclear. This CDR3 has 20 amino acids. Germline assignment: CDR1 LGHNA and CDR2 YSLEER. The V end was cut by 0 bases, the J end by 0 bases, with 18 bases between. CDR3 bases: TGCGCCAGCAGCCAAGAGCTAGATATTACCGAGAGCTCCTATAATTCACCCCTCCACTTT. It translates to CASSQELDITESSYNSPLHF.

There are a few counts of this clonotype. The gene calls are TRBV2 and TRBJ2-3, with D tentatively TRBD2 (6 bases). Germline lookup yields CDR1 SNHLY and CDR2 FYNNEI. The length of the CDR3 is 14 residues. Trimming took 11 bases from V and 2 from J, leaving 17 bases between them. DNA for the CDR3: TGTGCCCGCGCAAAAGGAGGGATCACAGATACGCAGTATTTT. It translates to CARAKGGITDTQYF.

The sample holds a few counts of this clonotype. The genes are TRBV4-3 and TRBJ1-3, with a possible D match to TRBD1 (5 bases). There are 17 residues in the CDR3. V was clipped by 3 bases and J by 2 bases, with 17 bases between them. From germline, CDR1 is LGHNA and CDR2 YSLEER. The CDR3 bases are TGCGCCAGCAGCCACCTCTCCGGACACGCCACTGGAAACACCATATATTTT. Protein: CASSHLSGHATGNTIYF.